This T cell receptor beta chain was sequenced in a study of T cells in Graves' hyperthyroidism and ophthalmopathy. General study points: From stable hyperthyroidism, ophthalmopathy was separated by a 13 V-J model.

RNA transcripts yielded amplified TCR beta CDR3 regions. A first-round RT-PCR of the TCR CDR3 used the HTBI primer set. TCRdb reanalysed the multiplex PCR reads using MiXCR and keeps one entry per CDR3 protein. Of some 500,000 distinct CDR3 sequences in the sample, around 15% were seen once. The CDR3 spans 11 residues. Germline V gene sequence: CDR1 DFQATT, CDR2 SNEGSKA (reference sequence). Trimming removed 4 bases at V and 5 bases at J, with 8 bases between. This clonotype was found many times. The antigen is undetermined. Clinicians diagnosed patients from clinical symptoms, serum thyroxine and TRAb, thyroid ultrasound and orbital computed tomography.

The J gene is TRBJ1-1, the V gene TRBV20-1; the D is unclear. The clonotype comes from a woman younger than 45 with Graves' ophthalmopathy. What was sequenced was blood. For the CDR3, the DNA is TGCAGTGCTAAGGGAGCGACTGAAGCTTTCTTT. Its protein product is CSAKGATEAFF.